The T cell receptor beta chain described here comes from a study of blood T cell repertoires in COVID-19 (dated by TCRdb to about 2020). Describing the broader study: Samples covering the acute and convalescent phases of COVID-19 were provided by collaborators in the United States, Italy and Spain. A freely available public database, intended as a resource for researchers studying the immune response to SARS-CoV-2, is where the repertoires were released. The prospective study material was composed of cDNA or gDNA derived from T cells, B-cell-depleted T cells, or PBMCs. Deeply sampled blood TCRbeta repertoires from subjects exposed to, actively infected with, or recovered from COVID-19 were included in the dataset. Where available, HLA class I and class II types were taken from metadata supplied by the sample provider and were not determined by assay-based typing. A de-identified subject ID, COVID-19 status, age in years and sex were almost always included in the sample metadata. Samples were obtained from the ongoing ImmuneRACE study (first 160 participants) and from 1,254 subjects provided by 6 global collaborators. The study at large found these results: Clinical and demographic metadata were provided uncurated, with the amount varying by source and participant.

Inclusive of the bounding cysteine and phenylalanine, the CDR3 is 18 residues long. The read is trimmed to its CDR3 DNA, 54 bases read in frame from base 1. V is cut by 6 bases and J by 3 bases, and the space between the germline ends is 21 bases. CDR1 and CDR2, per the germline V gene, are MNHEY and SVGEGT. Concerning this clone itself: The target of this receptor is not known. No per-base quality is available; no much larger clone lies one base away.

In the prospective study, participants were roughly 18 to 100 years old, resided in about two dozen geographic areas of the United States, and were enrolled through a virtual design. Cohort assignment in the prospective study relied on participant-reported clinical history from a screening survey and a study questionnaire. Each participant in the prospective study had whole blood, serum and a nasopharyngeal or oropharyngeal swab collected by mobile phlebotomists. Over a roughly 2-month period, participants in the prospective study had the option of providing additional blood draws and questionnaires. Prospective study blood samples were shipped either frozen or at room temperature before DNA extraction. TCRbeta CDR3 regions were amplified from genomic DNA using the immunoSEQ Assay, a bias-controlled multiplex PCR. The source study handled its data this way. The number of nucleated cells in each sample was estimated from the amplification of reference gene primers within the assay. To quantify the absolute abundance of each unique TCRbeta CDR3 rearrangement, sequence reads were collapsed and filtered. For each sample, productive Simpson clonality was calculated as the square root of Simpson's diversity index over productive rearrangements. In TCRdb, the immuneACCESS table is reduced to in-frame sequences with V and J assigned. These tables do not hold every clone; where another copy was compared, an unresolved V gene accounts for under half, and the others remain unexplained. The V and J calls and clone size are taken from that table; D and trimming were inferred from the DNA. Present in this sample are some 230,000 clones, about 79% of which were seen just once. The ten largest clones take up 1.3% of the sample.

The receptor comes from a woman aged 40 to 50 with acute COVID-19. The sample was PBMCs or T cells enriched from blood (not recorded which). The chain is encoded by TRBV6-2 or TRBV6-3 joined to TRBJ1-6; D gene: possibly TRBD1, on 6 matching bases. The CDR3 sequence is CASRPRQVPRGYNSPLHF. Here is the DNA: TGTGCCAGCAGGCCTCGACAGGTCCCACGGGGCTATAATTCACCCCTCCACTTT.